This TCR beta chain derives from a study of healthy donors' naive CD4 and CD8 T cells (dated by TCRdb to between 2015 and 2017). About the investigation overall: Donors were selected to cover three age groups (20-25, 40-50 and 60-70 years, roughly six each), with a mean age of approximately 43, and half of the donors were female. The peripheral blood mononuclear cells came from roughly 19 individuals who were healthy and unrelated. To examine how TCR variation is linked to lineage commitment, the study sequenced rearranged TCR alpha and beta chains from naive CD4+ and CD8+ T cells. For TCR alpha, a new primer set was designed to cover all functional IMGT alpha gene variants, and the remainder of the protocol was kept the same as the beta-chain workflow. Donors were HLA-typed by sequencing at HLA-A, -B, -C, -DRB1, -DQB1 and -DPB1 using the SBTexcellerator protocol, an ABI3130xl analyzer and SBTengine software.

The paper as a whole reports these results and caveats: Possible repertoire bias from homeostatic proliferation of naive T cells was not directly addressed. V genes, J genes and CDR3 charge together appeared to explain around an eighth of CD4/CD8 propensity variance, in a largely additive manner. In both chains, CD4+ lineage was associated with a positively charged CDR3, and CD8+ lineage was associated with a negatively charged CDR3. Most V and J gene segments were reportedly biased between naive CD4+ and CD8+ cells, consistently across donors and independent of HLA genotype. Because the alpha and beta chains were sequenced in bulk, pairing them was not possible, and so effects of the combined chains went unevaluated.

V gives up 5 bases and J gives up 2 bases, and the segment between their germline ends measures 10 bases. From a lookup of the germline V gene (reference sequence), CDR1 and CDR2 are SEHNR and FQNEAQ. The CDR3 holds 13 amino acids from the cysteine to the phenylalanine. The retained sequence is limited to the CDR3, 39 bases, with the frame set at the first base. TCRdb lists the instrument as 454 GS FLX Titanium. A previously published linear amplification protocol was used to build TCR libraries from around 500 ng of total RNA. Sequencing was performed on the Roche/454 Genome Sequencer with Titanium chemistry. Regarding the original processing steps: A total of some 84,000 rearranged TCR alpha transcripts were sequenced from 5 of the healthy donors. Unique TCR clonotypes were defined by the CDR3 junction under IMGT nomenclature, and duplicate transcripts were removed. CD4 versus CD8 status was modeled on V and J genes by logistic regression in R 2.13.0, with adjustment for donor effects and Bonferroni correction for multiple testing. TCRdb trimmed the raw reads at Q25, called clones with MiXCR and kept productive beta chains. A single entry per CDR3 protein holds the most common genes and DNA from its merged rows. The V and J calls come from TCRdb's annotation, not from the publication. The sample yields about 180,000 distinct CDR3 sequences; under 85% were counted once. About 2.1% of the sample is taken by the ten largest.

Cells with a CD4+CD8-CD45RO-CD45RA+ profile were isolated by FACS and defined as naive CD4+ T cells, and those with a CD8+CD4-CD45RA+CD27bright profile were defined as naive CD8+ T cells. The antibodies used for sorting targeted CD4 (RPA-T4), CD8 (SK1), CD27 (O323), CD45RA (HI100) and CD45RO (UCHL1). On this clonotype itself: Its binding antigen is unknown. No clone much larger than this one lies a single base away; base qualities are absent.

Sequenced input: naive CD4+ and CD8+ T cells sorted from blood, pooled from several donors. What this sample's cell subset or site label stands for: FACS-sorted naive CD4+ (CD45RO-CD45RA+) and naive CD8+ (CD45RA+CD27bright) T cells. This receptor chain uses TRBV7-9 and TRBJ2-7; the D gene is not confidently resolved. The sequence was obtained from a pool of human donors in good health; the sample pools cells from several healthy donors. Read as DNA, the sequence is TGTGCCAGCAGCCCTGTAGACCCCTACGAGCAGTACTTC. This codes for CASSPVDPYEQYF.